This T cell receptor beta chain was captured in a study of blood T cell repertoires in COVID-19. The CDR3 loop spans 14 amino acids. CDR1 is MNHEY and CDR2 is SVGAGI in the germline V gene. V was pared by 0 bases and J by 1 base, with 6 bases between. Here immunoSEQ multiplex PCR was the method, and the copy in TCRdb shows in-frame clones only, minus some. The sample has 80,000 or so clones, roughly 80% seen once. Sequencing was performed on peripheral blood. The TCR comes from a human donor in a cohort sampled during active COVID-19. The chain links TRBV6-5 to TRBJ1-1; the D gene is possibly TRBD1 (5 bases). This CDR3 is CASSYSQANTEAFF. CDR3 in DNA: TGTGCCAGCAGTTACTCACAGGCGAACACTGAAGCTTTCTTT.